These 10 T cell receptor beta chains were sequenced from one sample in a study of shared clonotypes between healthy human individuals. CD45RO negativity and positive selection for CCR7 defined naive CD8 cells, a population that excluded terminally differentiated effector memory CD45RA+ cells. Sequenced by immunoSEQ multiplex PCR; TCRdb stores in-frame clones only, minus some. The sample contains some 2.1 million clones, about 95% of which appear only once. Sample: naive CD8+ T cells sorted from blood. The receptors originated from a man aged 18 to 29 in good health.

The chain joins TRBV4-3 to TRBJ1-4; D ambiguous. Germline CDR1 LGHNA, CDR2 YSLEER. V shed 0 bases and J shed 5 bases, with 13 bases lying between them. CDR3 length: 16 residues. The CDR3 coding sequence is TGCGCCAGCAGCCAAGATCCAGTCAGATTAAATGAAAAACTGTTTTTT. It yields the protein CASSQDPVRLNEKLFF.

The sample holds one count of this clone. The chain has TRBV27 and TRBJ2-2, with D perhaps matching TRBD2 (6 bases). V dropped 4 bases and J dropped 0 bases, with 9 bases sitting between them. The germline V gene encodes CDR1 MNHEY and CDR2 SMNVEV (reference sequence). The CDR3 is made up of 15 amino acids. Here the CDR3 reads CASSSRLANTGELFF. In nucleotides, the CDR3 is TGTGCCAGCAGTTCCCGACTAGCGAACACCGGGGAGCTGTTTTTT.

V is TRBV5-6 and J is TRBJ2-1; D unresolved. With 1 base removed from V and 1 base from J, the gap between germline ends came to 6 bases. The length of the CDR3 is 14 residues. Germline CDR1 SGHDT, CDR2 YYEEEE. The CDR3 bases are TGTGCCAGCAGCTTGTGGGGATCCTACAATGAGCAGTTCTTC. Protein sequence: CASSLWGSYNEQFF.

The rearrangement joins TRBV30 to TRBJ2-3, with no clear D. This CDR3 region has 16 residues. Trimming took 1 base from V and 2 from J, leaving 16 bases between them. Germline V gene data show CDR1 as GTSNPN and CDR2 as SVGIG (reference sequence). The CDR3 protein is CAWSGVAGRNTDTQYF. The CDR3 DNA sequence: TGTGCCTGGAGTGGGGTAGCAGGACGTAACACAGATACGCAGTATTTT.

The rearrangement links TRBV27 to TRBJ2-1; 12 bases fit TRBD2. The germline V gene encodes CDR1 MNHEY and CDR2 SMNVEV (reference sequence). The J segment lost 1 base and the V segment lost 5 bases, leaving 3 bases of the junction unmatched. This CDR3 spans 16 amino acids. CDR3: CASSRGTSGSYNEQFF. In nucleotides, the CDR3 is TGTGCCAGCAGTCGGGGGACTAGCGGGTCCTACAATGAGCAGTTCTTC.

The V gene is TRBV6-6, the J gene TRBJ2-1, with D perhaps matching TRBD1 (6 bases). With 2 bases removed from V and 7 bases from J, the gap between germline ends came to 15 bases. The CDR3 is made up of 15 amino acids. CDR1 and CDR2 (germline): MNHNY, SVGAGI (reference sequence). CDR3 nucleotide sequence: TGTGCCAGCAGTTACCTTGGTCCAGGGGAAAATGAGCAGTTCTTC. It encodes CASSYLGPGENEQFF.

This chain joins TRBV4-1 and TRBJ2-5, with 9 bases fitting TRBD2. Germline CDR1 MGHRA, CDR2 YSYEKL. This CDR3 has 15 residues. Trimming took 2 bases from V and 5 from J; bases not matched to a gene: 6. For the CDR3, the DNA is TGCGCCAGCAGCCAACCTAGCGGGGTGGAGGAGACCCAGTACTTC. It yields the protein CASSQPSGVEETQYF.

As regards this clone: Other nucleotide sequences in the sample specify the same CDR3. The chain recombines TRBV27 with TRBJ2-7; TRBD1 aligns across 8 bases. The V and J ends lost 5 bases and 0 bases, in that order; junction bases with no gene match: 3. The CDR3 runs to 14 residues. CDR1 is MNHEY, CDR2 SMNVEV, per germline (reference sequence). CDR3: CASSAGTGSYEQYF. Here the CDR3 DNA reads TGTGCCAGCAGTGCCGGGACAGGCTCCTACGAGCAGTACTTC.

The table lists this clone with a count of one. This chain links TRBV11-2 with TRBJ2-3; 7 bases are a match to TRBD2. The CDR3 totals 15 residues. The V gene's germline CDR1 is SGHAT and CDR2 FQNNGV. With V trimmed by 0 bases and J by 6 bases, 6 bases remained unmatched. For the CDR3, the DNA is TGTGCCAGCAGCTTAGAGGCGGGAGCTTTCGATACGCAGTATTTT. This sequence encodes CASSLEAGAFDTQYF. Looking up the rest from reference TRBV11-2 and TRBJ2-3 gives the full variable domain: EAGVAQSPRYKIIEKRQSVAFWCNPISGHATLYWYQQILGQGPKLLIQFQNNGVVDDSQLPKDRFSAERLKGVDSTLKIQPAKLEDSAVYLCASSLEAGAFDTQYFGPGTRLTVL.

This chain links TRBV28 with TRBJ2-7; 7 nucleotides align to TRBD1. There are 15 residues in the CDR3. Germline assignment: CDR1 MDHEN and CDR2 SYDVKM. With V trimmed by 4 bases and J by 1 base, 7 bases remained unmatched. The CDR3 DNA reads TGTGCCAGCAGTTACAACAGGGGTAGTTCCTACGAGCAGTACTTC. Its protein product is CASSYNRGSSYEQYF.